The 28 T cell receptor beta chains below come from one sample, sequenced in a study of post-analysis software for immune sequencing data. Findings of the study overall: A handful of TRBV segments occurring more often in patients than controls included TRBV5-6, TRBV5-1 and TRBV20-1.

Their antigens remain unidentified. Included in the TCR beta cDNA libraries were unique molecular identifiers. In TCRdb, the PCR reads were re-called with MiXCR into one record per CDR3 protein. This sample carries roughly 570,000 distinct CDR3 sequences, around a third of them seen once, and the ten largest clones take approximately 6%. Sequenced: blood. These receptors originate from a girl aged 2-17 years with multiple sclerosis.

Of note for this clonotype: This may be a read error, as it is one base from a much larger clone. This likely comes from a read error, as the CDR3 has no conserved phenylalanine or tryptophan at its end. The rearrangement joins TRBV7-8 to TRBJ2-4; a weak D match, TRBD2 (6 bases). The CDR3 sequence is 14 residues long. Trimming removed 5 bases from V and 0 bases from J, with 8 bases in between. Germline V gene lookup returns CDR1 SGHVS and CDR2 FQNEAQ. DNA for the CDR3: TGTGCCAGCAGCCCGGGGGTAGCCAAAAACATTCAGTACCTC. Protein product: CASSPGVAKNIQYL.

The CDR3 DNA reads as TGTGCCAGCATGGAACAGGGTGCAACTAATGAAAAACTGTTTTTT. It specifies CASMEQGATNEKLFF. The chain couples TRBV6-2 or TRBV6-3 to TRBJ1-4, with a weak D call TRBD1 (6 bases). The ends were cut back, 7 bases at V and 0 bases at J, with 12 bases in the middle. The CDR3 loop spans 15 amino acids. Looked up from germline, CDR1 is MNHEY and CDR2 is SVGEGT.

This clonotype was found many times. Here the CDR3 reads CASSHALRRGWETQYF. CDR3 DNA: TGCGCCAGCAGCCATGCCCTTAGGAGGGGTTGGGAGACCCAGTACTTC. V is TRBV4-1 and J is TRBJ2-5; tentative D call: TRBD2 (6 bases). Per germline, CDR1 MGHRA and CDR2 YSYEKL. This CDR3 comprises 16 residues. The V gene lost 3 bases and the J gene lost 5 bases, with 19 bases spanning the gap.

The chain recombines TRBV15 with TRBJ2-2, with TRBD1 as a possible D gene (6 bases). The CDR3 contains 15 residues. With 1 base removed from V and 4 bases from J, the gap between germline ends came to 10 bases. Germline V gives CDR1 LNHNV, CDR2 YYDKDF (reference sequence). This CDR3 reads CATSRGTGITGELFF. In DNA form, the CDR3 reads TGTGCCACCAGCAGAGGAACAGGGATCACCGGGGAGCTGTTTTTT.

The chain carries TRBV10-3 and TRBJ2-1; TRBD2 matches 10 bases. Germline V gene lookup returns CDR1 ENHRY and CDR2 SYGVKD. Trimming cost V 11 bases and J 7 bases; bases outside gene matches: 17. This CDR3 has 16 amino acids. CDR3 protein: CASGGASGGAENEQFF. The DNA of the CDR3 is TGTGCCTCCGGCGGGGCCAGCGGGGGGGCGGAGAATGAGCAGTTCTTC.

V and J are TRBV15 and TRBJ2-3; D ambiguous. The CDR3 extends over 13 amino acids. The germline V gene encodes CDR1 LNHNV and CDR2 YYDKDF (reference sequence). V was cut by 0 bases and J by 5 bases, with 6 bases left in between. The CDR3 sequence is CATSRETGDTQYF. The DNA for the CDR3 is TGTGCCACCAGCAGAGAGACGGGAGATACGCAGTATTTT.

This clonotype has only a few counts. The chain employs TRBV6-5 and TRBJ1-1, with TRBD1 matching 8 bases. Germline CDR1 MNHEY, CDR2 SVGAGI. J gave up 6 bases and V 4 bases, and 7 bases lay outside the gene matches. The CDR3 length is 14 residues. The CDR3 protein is CASSSNRGASEAFF. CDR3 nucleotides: TGTGCCAGCAGTTCGAACAGGGGGGCGTCTGAAGCTTTCTTT.

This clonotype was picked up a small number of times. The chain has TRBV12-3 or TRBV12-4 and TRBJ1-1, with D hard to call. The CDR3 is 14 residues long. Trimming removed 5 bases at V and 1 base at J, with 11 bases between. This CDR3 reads CASSPREGNTEAFF. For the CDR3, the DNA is TGTGCCAGCAGTCCCCGGGAGGGGAACACTGAAGCTTTCTTT.

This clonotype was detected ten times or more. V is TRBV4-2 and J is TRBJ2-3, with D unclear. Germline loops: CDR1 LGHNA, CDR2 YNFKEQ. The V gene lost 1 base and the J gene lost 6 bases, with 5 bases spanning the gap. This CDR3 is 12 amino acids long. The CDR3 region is CASSQAGDTQYF. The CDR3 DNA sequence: TGTGCCAGCAGCCAAGCGGGCGATACGCAGTATTTT.

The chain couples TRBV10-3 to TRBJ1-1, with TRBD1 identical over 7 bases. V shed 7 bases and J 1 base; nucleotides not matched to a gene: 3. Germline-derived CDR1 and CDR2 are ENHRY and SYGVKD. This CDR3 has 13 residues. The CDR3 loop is CAITKGANTEAFF. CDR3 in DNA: TGTGCCATCACAAAGGGGGCGAACACTGAAGCTTTCTTT.

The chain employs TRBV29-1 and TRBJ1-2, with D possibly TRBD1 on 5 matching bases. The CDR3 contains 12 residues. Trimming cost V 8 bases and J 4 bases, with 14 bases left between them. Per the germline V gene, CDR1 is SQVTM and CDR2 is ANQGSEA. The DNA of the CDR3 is TGCAGCACTGGGGAAGGGGCCTATGGCTACACCTTC. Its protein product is CSTGEGAYGYTF.

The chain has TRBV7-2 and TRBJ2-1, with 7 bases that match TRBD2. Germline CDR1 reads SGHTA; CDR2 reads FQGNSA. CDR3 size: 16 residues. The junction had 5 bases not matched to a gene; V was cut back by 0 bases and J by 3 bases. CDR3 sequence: CASSLAGTKGYNEQFF. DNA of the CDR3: TGTGCCAGCAGCTTAGCTGGGACTAAAGGCTACAATGAGCAGTTCTTC.

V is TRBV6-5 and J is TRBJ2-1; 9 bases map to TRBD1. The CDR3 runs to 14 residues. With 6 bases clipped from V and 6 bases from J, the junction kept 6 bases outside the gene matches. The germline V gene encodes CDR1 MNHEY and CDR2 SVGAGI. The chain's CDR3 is CASRLQGAINEQFF. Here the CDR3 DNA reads TGTGCCAGCAGATTACAGGGGGCAATCAATGAGCAGTTCTTC.

CDR3 in DNA: TGTGCCAGCAGCGGCGCTCCCCACCAAGAGACCCAGTACTTC. This codes for CASSGAPHQETQYF. The chain employs TRBV9 and TRBJ2-7; D ambiguous. The DNA end is more similar to TRBJ2-5, so the J call may be wrong. Germline V CDR1 and CDR2: SGDLS, YYNGEE. The CDR3 is made up of 14 amino acids.

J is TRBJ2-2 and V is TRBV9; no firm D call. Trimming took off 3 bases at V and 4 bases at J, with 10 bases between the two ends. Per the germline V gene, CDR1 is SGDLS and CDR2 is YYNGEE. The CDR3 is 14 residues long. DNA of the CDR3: TGTGCCAGCAGCGCCTATTGGGGCACCGGGGAGCTGTTTTTT. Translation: CASSAYWGTGELFF.

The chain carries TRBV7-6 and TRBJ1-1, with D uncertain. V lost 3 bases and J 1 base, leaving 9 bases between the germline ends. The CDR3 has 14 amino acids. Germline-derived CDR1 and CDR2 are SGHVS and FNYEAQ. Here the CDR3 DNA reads TGTGCCAGCAGCTTCTTGGGTTCGAACACTGAAGCTTTCTTT. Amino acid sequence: CASSFLGSNTEAFF. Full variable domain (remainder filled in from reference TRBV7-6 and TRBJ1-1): GAGVSQSPRYKVTKRGQDVALRCDPISGHVSLYWYRQALGQGPEFLTYFNYEAQQDKSGLPNDRFSAERPEGSISTLTIQRTEQRDSAMYRCASSFLGSNTEAFFGQGTRLTVV.

CDR3 loop: CAISERVEGEQYF. The CDR3 nucleotides read TGTGCCATCTCCGAGCGGGTGGAGGGGGAGCAGTACTTC. The V and J genes are TRBV10-3 and TRBJ2-7, with D perhaps matching TRBD2 (6 bases). The CDR3 sequence is 13 residues long. Trimming left V 8 bases short and J 7 bases short, with 18 bases between. Looked up from germline, CDR1 is ENHRY and CDR2 is SYGVKD.

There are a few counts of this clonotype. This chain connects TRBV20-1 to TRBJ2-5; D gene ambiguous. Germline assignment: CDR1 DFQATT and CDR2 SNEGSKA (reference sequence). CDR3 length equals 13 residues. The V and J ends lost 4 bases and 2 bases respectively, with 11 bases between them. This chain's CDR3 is CSATLPLQETQYF. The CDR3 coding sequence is TGCAGTGCTACCCTTCCGCTACAAGAGACCCAGTACTTC.

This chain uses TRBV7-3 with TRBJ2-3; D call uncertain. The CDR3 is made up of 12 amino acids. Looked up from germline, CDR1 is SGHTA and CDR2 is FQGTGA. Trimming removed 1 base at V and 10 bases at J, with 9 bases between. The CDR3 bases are TGTGCCAGCAGCTTAAGTGGGGATGCGCAGTATTTT. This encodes CASSLSGDAQYF. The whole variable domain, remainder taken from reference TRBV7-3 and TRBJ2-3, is GAGVSQTPSNKVTEKGKYVELRCDPISGHTALYWYRQSLGQGPEFLIYFQGTGAADDSGLPNDRFFAVRPEGSVSTLKIQRTERGDSAVYLCASSLSGDAQYFGPGTRLTVL.

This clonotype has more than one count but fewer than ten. CDR3 loop: CSATTTDTQYF. The CDR3 coding sequence is TGCAGTGCTACTACCACAGATACGCAGTATTTT. V is TRBV20-1 and J is TRBJ2-3; D gene unclear. Germline loops: CDR1 DFQATT, CDR2 SNEGSKA (reference sequence). Trimming pared 4 bases from V and 2 bases from J, leaving 4 bases between. This CDR3 is 11 amino acids long.

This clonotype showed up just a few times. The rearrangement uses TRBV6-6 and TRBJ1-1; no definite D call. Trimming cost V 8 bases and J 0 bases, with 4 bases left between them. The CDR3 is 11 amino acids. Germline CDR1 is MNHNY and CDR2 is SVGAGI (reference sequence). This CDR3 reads CASGVNTEAFF. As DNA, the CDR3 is TGTGCCAGCGGAGTGAACACTGAAGCTTTCTTT.

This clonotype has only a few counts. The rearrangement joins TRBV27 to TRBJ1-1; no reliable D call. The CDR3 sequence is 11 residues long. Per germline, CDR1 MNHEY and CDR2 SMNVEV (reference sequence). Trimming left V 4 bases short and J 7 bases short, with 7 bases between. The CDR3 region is CASSSLGEAFF. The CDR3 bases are TGTGCCAGCAGTTCCTTGGGTGAAGCTTTCTTT.

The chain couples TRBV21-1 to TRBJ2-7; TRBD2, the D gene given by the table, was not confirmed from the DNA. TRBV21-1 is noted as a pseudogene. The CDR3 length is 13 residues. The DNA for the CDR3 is TGTGCCAGCAGTGGGGACTTCGCCTACGAGCAGTACTTC. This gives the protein CASSGDFAYEQYF.

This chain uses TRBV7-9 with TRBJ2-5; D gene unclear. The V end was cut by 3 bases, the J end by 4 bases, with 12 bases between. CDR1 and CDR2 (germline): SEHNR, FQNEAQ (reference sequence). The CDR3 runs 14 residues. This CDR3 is CASSFLVAVETQYF. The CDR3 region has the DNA TGTGCCAGCAGCTTCCTCGTGGCGGTAGAGACCCAGTACTTC.

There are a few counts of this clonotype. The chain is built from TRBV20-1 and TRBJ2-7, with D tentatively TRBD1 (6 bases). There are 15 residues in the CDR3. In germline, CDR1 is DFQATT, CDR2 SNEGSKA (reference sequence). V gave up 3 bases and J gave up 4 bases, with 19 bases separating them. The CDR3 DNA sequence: TGCAGTGCTAGTAGGAATCCGGGACAACTGTACGAGCAGTACTTC. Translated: CSASRNPGQLYEQYF.

CDR3 region: CASSLYATGLSNTGELFF. The CDR3, as DNA: TGCGCCAGCAGCTTGTATGCGACAGGGCTCTCGAACACCGGGGAGCTGTTTTTT. The rearrangement links TRBV5-1 to TRBJ2-2; 7 bases are a match to TRBD1. Trimming took 1 base from V and 0 from J; bases not matched to a gene: 9. In germline, CDR1 is SGHRS, CDR2 YFSETQ. This CDR3 contains 18 residues.

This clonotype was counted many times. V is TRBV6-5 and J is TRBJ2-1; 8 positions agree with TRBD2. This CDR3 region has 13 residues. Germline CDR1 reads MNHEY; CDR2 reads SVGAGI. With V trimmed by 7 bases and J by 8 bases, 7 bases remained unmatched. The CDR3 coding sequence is TGTGCCAGCACCATTCCCGGGAGGGATGAGCAGTTCTTC. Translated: CASTIPGRDEQFF.

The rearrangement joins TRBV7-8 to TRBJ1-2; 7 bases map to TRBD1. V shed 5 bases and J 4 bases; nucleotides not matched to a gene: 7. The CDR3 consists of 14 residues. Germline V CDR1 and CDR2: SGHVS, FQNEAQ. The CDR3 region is CASSARGDIYGYTF. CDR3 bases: TGTGCCAGCAGCGCCAGGGGGGACATCTATGGCTACACCTTC.